This entry lists 16 T cell receptor beta chains sequenced from one sample in a study of cytomegalovirus exposure and HLA in healthy donors. Researchers ran the PCR with 60 Vbeta and 13 Jbeta primers. Produced via immunoSEQ multiplex PCR; TCRdb's table is partial and in-frame only. This sample has roughly 200,000 clones; roughly 68% occur once, and the top ten carry approximately 2.5%. Material: PBMCs. Receptor source: a man in his forties or fifties in good health and CMV-seropositive.

This clone has just a few counts. The rearrangement joins TRBV6-5 to TRBJ1-6, with D unclear. The CDR3 loop spans 14 amino acids. Germline V gives CDR1 MNHEY, CDR2 SVGAGI. Trimming removed 6 bases at V and 6 bases at J, with 12 bases between. The CDR3 coding sequence is TGTGCCAGCAGACCCGGCAGGTCTAATTCACCCCTCCACTTT. Protein sequence: CASRPGRSNSPLHF.

This chain uses TRBV9 with TRBJ1-2; 10 bases are shared with TRBD1. V shed 0 bases, J shed 5 bases, and the junction held 13 bases outside the gene matches. The CDR3 covers 18 residues. Germline V lookup: CDR1 SGDLS, CDR2 YYNGEE. CDR3 sequence reads: CASSVAPGQGNFRYGYTF. The DNA of the CDR3 is TGTGCCAGCAGCGTAGCTCCGGGACAGGGGAATTTTAGGTATGGCTACACCTTC.

The V and J genes are TRBV25-1 and TRBJ1-2, with D possibly being TRBD1 (6 bases). This CDR3 region has 14 residues. V lost 1 base and J 4 bases, leaving 10 bases between the germline ends. Germline V gives CDR1 MGHDK, CDR2 SYGVNS. The CDR3 spells CASSEFPGVYGYTF. CDR3 DNA sequence: TGTGCCAGCAGTGAATTTCCAGGGGTCTATGGCTACACCTTC.

The chain couples TRBV6-5 to TRBJ2-3, with 9 positions matching TRBD1. Per the germline V gene, CDR1 is MNHEY and CDR2 is SVGAGI. Losses at the gene ends were 7 bases for V and 3 bases for J; bases not matched to a gene: 8. The CDR3 is made up of 15 amino acids. The CDR3 DNA sequence: TGTGCCAGCACCATGGGACAGGGACCAACAGATACGCAGTATTTT. Residues: CASTMGQGPTDTQYF.

The chain is built from TRBV29-1 and TRBJ1-5; D is possibly TRBD1 (6 bases). The CDR3 runs to 17 residues. Deletions cut 4 bases from V and 2 bases from J, with 21 bases between. Looked up from germline, CDR1 is SQVTM and CDR2 is ANQGSEA. CDR3 in amino acids: CSVAGGGEGWGNQPQHF. The CDR3 coding sequence is TGCAGCGTTGCGGGAGGGGGGGAGGGATGGGGCAATCAGCCCCAGCATTTT.

In its sample, this clone was seen once. The chain has TRBV6-5 and TRBJ2-1, with D possibly being TRBD2 (6 bases). This CDR3 is built from 11 residues. Trimming removed 7 bases from V and 7 bases from J, with 8 bases in between. The germline V gene encodes CDR1 MNHEY and CDR2 SVGAGI. The CDR3: CASKSGNEQFF. DNA for the CDR3: TGTGCCAGCAAGAGCGGGAATGAGCAGTTCTTC.

For the CDR3, the DNA is TGTGCCAGCAGCCCCATGGACAGAAATCAGCCCCAGCATTTT. Residues: CASSPMDRNQPQHF. The chain links TRBV5-8 to TRBJ1-5; perhaps TRBD1 as D (6 bases). V gave up 4 bases and J gave up 4 bases, with 12 bases separating them. The CDR3 is 14 amino acids. Germline V lookup: CDR1 SGHTS, CDR2 YDEGEE.

About this clone: This sample also contains other DNA sequences that code for the same CDR3. The gene calls are TRBV5-1 and TRBJ2-3; tentative D call: TRBD1 (5 bases). Between the trimmed V and J ends, which lost 0 bases and 0 bases, there was a span of 8 bases. Looked up from germline, CDR1 is SGHRS and CDR2 is YFSETQ. The CDR3 sequence is 15 residues long. CDR3: CASSLGGVSTDTQYF. DNA of the CDR3: TGCGCCAGCAGCTTGGGGGGCGTCAGCACAGATACGCAGTATTTT.

This clone was counted between two and nine times. This rearrangement joins TRBV6-5 to TRBJ1-1, with 8 bases matching TRBD1. The CDR3 loop spans 14 amino acids. Losses at the gene ends were 6 bases for V and 3 bases for J; bases not matched to a gene: 6. The germline CDR1 and CDR2 sequences are MNHEY and SVGAGI. The CDR3 bases are TGTGCCAGCAGCCGCAGACAGGGGCACACTGAAGCTTTCTTT. Translating it yields CASSRRQGHTEAFF.

CDR3 region: CASSPRTANYGYTF. The CDR3 bases are TGTGCCAGCAGCCCACGGACAGCTAACTATGGCTACACCTTC. The V call is TRBV5-4, the J call TRBJ1-2; tentative D call: TRBD1 (6 bases). The CDR3 contains 14 residues. The germline V gene has CDR1 SGHNT and CDR2 YYREEE (reference sequence). V was trimmed by 4 bases and J by 0 bases, leaving 10 bases between them.

The chain links TRBV10-3 to TRBJ1-3; D not resolved. Trimming left V 3 bases short and J 2 bases short, with 8 bases between. Germline assignment: CDR1 ENHRY and CDR2 SYGVKD. The CDR3 covers 14 residues. The CDR3 is CAISDSGAGNTIYF. CDR3 nucleotides: TGTGCCATCAGTGACTCGGGAGCTGGAAACACCATATATTTT.

This clone was seen a single time. The chain recombines TRBV7-2 with TRBJ2-1, with 12 bases aligning to TRBD2. With 5 bases clipped from V and 3 bases from J, the junction kept 8 bases outside the gene matches. The CDR3 runs to 17 residues. Germline CDR1 and CDR2: SGHTA and FQGNSA. DNA of the CDR3: TGTGCCAGCAGCCGCATTGGACTAGCGGGAAGCTACAATGAGCAGTTCTTC. Translated: CASSRIGLAGSYNEQFF.

This CDR3 is CASSSGQRNQPQHF. The CDR3 DNA reads TGTGCCAGCAGTTCGGGACAGCGAAATCAGCCCCAGCATTTT. The chain couples TRBV28 to TRBJ1-5; 7 nucleotides line up with TRBD1. Germline V gives CDR1 MDHEN, CDR2 SYDVKM. CDR3 size: 14 residues. J gave up 4 bases and V 4 bases, and 4 bases lay outside the gene matches.

V usage is TRBV7-9 and J usage is TRBJ1-2; 11 bases match TRBD1. Trimming cost V 4 bases and J 5 bases; bases outside gene matches: 3. The CDR3 loop spans 14 amino acids. CDR1 and CDR2 from the germline V gene are SEHNR and FQNEAQ (reference sequence). CDR3 protein: CASSSGTGGYGYTF. The CDR3 nucleotides are TGTGCCAGCAGCTCCGGGACAGGGGGATATGGCTACACCTTC.

This chain links TRBV13 with TRBJ2-7; 9 bases agree with TRBD2. V dropped 0 bases and J dropped 0; count of bases not matched to a gene: 0. This CDR3 is built from 15 residues. Germline V lookup: CDR1 PRHDT, CDR2 FYEKMQ (reference sequence). The CDR3 loop is CASSLGLAGSYEQYF. The CDR3 DNA sequence: TGTGCCAGCAGCTTAGGACTAGCGGGCTCCTACGAGCAGTACTTC.

In DNA form, the CDR3 reads TGCAGCGTCCAAACCGGGGAGGGCAAAACTGAAGCTTTCTTT. It codes for CSVQTGEGKTEAFF. The chain employs TRBV29-1 and TRBJ1-1; D unresolved. V gave up 6 bases and J gave up 5 bases, with 19 bases separating them. This CDR3 comprises 14 residues. Germline V gene data show CDR1 as SQVTM and CDR2 as ANQGSEA. The variable domain in full, with the rest retrieved from reference TRBV29-1 and TRBJ1-1, is SAVISQKPSRDICQRGTSLTIQCQVDSQVTMMFWYRQQPGQSLTLIATANQGSEATYESGFVIDKFPISRPNLTFSTLTVSNMSPEDSSIYLCSVQTGEGKTEAFFGQGTRLTVV.